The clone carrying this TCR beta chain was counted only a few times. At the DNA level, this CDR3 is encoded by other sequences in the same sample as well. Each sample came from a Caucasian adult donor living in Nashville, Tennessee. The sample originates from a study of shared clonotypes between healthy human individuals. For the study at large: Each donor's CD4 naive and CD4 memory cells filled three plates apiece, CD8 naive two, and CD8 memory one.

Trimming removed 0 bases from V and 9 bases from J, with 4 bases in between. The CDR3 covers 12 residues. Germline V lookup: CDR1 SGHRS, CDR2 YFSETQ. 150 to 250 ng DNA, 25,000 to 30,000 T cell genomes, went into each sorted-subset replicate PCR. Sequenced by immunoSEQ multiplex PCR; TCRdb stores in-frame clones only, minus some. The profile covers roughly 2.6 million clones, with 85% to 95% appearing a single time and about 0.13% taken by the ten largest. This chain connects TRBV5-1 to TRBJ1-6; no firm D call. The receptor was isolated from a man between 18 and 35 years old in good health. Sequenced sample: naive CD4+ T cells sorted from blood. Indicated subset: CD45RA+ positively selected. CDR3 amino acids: CASSLEGSPLHF. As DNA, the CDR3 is TGCGCCAGCAGCTTGGAGGGTTCACCCCTCCACTTT.